The present entry profiles one T cell receptor (beta chain) with its context. This sample was included in a study of early T cells in non-severe SARS-CoV-2 infection. From the 5' RACE reads, TCRdb called clonotypes with MiXCR, one entry per CDR3 protein. This table holds tens of thousands of distinct CDR3 sequences, around 6% found once. Sequenced material: whole blood. This clonotype was obtained from an adult who was a healthcare worker with PCR-confirmed SARS-CoV-2 infection or an uninfected control (not recorded which).

For the CDR3, the DNA is TGTGCCACCAGCAGAGATCCCTGGGGATTCGATGAGCAGTTCTTC. Translated, it gives CATSRDPWGFDEQFF. The V and J genes are TRBV15 and TRBJ2-1; D is ambiguous. The germline CDR1 and CDR2 sequences are LNHNV and YYDKDF (reference sequence). The length of the CDR3 is 15 residues. V was pared by 0 bases and J by 8 bases, with 14 bases between.